This entry is about one T cell receptor (beta chain). Its cognate antigen is unknown. V shed 5 bases, J shed 1 base, and the junction held 8 bases outside the gene matches. This CDR3 has 16 residues. Germline lookup yields CDR1 MDHEN and CDR2 SYDVKM. This table comes from immunoSEQ multiplex PCR, and its TCRdb copy is limited to in-frame clones, with some not included. The sample yields some 93,000 clones, roughly 90% seen once. The data were obtained in a study of graft-versus-host responses after intestinal transplantation. The sequence was collected from a human donor who received an intestinal transplant. The sequencing used unstimulated CD8+ T cells sorted from spleen or lymph node cells, collected before intestinal transplant. The rearrangement joins TRBV28 to TRBJ2-1; 7 bases fit TRBD2. The CDR3 DNA reads TGTGCCAGCAGTCTGGGACTATCCACATCCTACAATGAGCAGTTCTTC. It is translated as CASSLGLSTSYNEQFF.